What follows is one T cell receptor (beta chain) and its context. No antigen is known for it. These data come from a study of monozygotic twins with inflammatory bowel disease. Study-wide results and limits: Researchers report that IBD patients shared fewer clonotypes with others than healthy twins, especially amid disease activity.

The CDR3 is 15 residues long. Per the germline V gene, CDR1 is SGHTA and CDR2 is FQGNSA. TCRdb re-called the 5' RACE reads; every CDR3 protein appears as one record, without DNA. The table gives about 450,000 distinct CDR3 sequences; the top ten clones make up 2.4% of it. The gene calls are TRBV7-2 and TRBJ1-5. Sequencing was done on a sample of blood. The clonotype originates from a human donor with ulcerative colitis or Crohn's disease, or a healthy co-twin of an affected twin (not recorded which). CDR3 region: CASSLGEGLDQPQHF.